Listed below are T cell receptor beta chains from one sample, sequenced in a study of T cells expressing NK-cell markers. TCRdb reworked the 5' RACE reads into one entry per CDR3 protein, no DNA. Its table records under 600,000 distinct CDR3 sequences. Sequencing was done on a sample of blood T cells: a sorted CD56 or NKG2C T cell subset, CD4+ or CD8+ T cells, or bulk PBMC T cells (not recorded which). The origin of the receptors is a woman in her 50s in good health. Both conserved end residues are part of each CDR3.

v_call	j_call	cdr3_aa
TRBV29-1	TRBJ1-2	CSVGRRDRGRGNYGYTF
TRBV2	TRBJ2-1	CASSENPDWAFF
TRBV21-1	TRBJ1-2	CATTGNSGNYGYTF
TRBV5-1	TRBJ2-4	CASSLLSGRVDIQYF
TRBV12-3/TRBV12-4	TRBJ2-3	CASSLSHRLGSPSTDTQYF
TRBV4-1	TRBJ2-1	CASSPRDRITYNEQFF
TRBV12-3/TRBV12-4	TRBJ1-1	CASLGGNTEAFF
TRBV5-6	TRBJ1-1	CASSFLRADTEAFF
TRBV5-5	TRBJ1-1	CASNQAGMNTEAFF
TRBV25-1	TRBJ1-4	CAVAPTNEKLFF
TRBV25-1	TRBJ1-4	CATRIQGSEKLFF
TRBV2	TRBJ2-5	CASTPLAGVPETQYF
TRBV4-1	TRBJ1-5	CASKDSLRRNQPQHF
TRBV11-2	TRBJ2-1	CASSLGLQTYNEQFF
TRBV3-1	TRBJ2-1	CATGMDRLFNEQFF
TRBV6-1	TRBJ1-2	CASSEGQDRYGYTF
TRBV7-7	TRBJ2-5	CASSLCRPWSEETQYF
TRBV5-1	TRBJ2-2	CASSYADSHTGELFF
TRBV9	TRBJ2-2	CASSVELRDRNTGELFF
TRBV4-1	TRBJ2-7	CASSDTRTTSYEQYF
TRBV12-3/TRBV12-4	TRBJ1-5	CASSDRGLGNQPQHF
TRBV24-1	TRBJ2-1	CATSGTGVYNEQFF
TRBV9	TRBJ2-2	CASSGSLDTGELFF
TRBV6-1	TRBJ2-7	CASSEAGQGKQYF
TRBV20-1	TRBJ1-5	CSARGRETHGQPQHF
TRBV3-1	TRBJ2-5	CASSPRDYEETQYF
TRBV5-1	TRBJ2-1	CASSRTDPSYNEQFF
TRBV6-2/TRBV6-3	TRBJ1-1	CASRIDSLNTEAFF
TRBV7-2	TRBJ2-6	CASSHKLLRDGANVLTF